This T cell receptor (beta chain) is from a study of OX40 agonist ivuxolimab in advanced cancers. V lost 1 base to trimming and J lost 2 bases, with 9 bases between them. CDR3 length equals 15 residues. Germline lookup yields CDR1 MGHRA and CDR2 YSYEKL. TCRdb keeps only in-frame clones here, not all; method: immunoSEQ multiplex PCR. The sample has around 77,000 clones, around nine tenths seen once; the top ten hold over 4.5%. This clone was recorded a few times. This material consisted of CD4+ or CD8+ T cells sorted from blood, taken in a trial of the OX40 agonist ivuxolimab. The TCR comes from an adult with an advanced solid tumor such as melanoma, head and neck, liver or kidney cancer. The rearrangement uses TRBV4-1 and TRBJ1-5; a possible D gene is TRBD1 (5 bases). This CDR3 reads CASSQGRGGNQPQHF. CDR3 sequence (DNA): TGCGCCAGCAGCCAAGGTAGGGGAGGCAATCAGCCCCAGCATTTT.